These 26 T cell receptor beta chains were all obtained from the same sample, sequenced in a study of persistence of HIV-infected CD4 T cells. This was the immunoSEQ version 4 assay in survey mode. Sequenced by immunoSEQ multiplex PCR; TCRdb stores in-frame clones only, minus some. Found here are roughly 60,000 clones, about 69% of them singletons; the top ten hold more than 1.5%. Their cognate antigens are unknown. The stimulus was an HIV-1 Gag 15-mer peptide pool, approximately 0.93 ug/peptide/mL. Sorted nonresponding memory CD4+ T cells were CD40L-negative, CD69-negative, CD45RO-high. This material consisted of CD4+ T cells sorted from PBMCs after roughly 18-hour stimulation, taken from a patient who received antiretroviral therapy. The receptors here all came from an adult man with HIV who was CMV-seropositive.

The chain uses TRBV14 and TRBJ2-2; tentatively, D is TRBD1 (6 bases). The CDR3 is made up of 15 amino acids. V lost 4 bases, J lost 3 bases, and 12 bases lay in between. Germline V gives CDR1 SGHDN, CDR2 FVKESK. In nucleotides, the CDR3 is TGTGCCAGCAGCCGGAGACAGGCGTACACCGGGGAGCTGTTTTTT. Translating gives CASSRRQAYTGELFF.

The chain links TRBV5-1 to TRBJ1-2, with 8 bases matching TRBD1. The CDR3 sequence is 14 residues long. The germline V gene has CDR1 SGHRS and CDR2 YFSETQ. Unmatched junction bases numbered 5, after V lost 4 bases and J lost 3 bases. CDR3 protein: CASSPGGADYGYTF. CDR3 nucleotides: TGCGCCAGCAGCCCAGGGGGCGCCGACTATGGCTACACCTTC.

This clone was observed a few times. The chain carries TRBV19 and TRBJ1-2; TRBD1 matches at 8 bases. The CDR3 covers 15 residues. Germline V gene data show CDR1 as LNHDA and CDR2 as SQIVND (reference sequence). Trimming cost V 3 bases and J 8 bases; bases outside gene matches: 11. The CDR3 sequence is CASSISGQGERGYTF. CDR3 DNA sequence: TGTGCCAGTAGTATCTCCGGACAGGGCGAACGGGGCTACACCTTC.

This chain joins TRBV6-1 and TRBJ1-6; tentative D call: TRBD1 (6 bases). V was pared by 4 bases and J by 0 bases, with 13 bases between. CDR1 and CDR2 from the germline V gene are MNHNS and SASEGT. The length of the CDR3 is 17 residues. CDR3 protein: CASSGTVLSSYNSPLHF. Here the CDR3 DNA reads TGTGCCAGCAGTGGGACAGTCTTGAGCTCCTATAATTCACCCCTCCACTTT.

The chain carries TRBV28 and TRBJ1-2; D is unresolved. This CDR3 is 14 amino acids long. Germline V gene data show CDR1 as MDHEN and CDR2 as SYDVKM. V gave up 5 bases and J gave up 2 bases, with 12 bases separating them. The CDR3 sequence is CASSPNGRNYGYTF. CDR3 DNA: TGTGCCAGCAGTCCAAACGGGAGAAACTATGGCTACACCTTC.

There are a few counts of this clone. The chain uses TRBV19 and TRBJ1-5, with D perhaps TRBD1 (6 bases). The CDR3 runs to 13 residues. CDR1 and CDR2 from the germline V gene are LNHDA and SQIVND (reference sequence). Trimming shortened V by 5 bases and J by 4 bases, and 9 bases separated the two germline ends. The CDR3 region is CASSVGTNQPQHF. For the CDR3, the DNA is TGTGCCAGTAGTGTCGGGACAAATCAGCCCCAGCATTTT.

There are a few counts of this clone. The CDR3 nucleotides read TGTGCCAGCAGCCACGGACAGCTGAACACTGAAGCTTTCTTT. This translates into CASSHGQLNTEAFF. The rearrangement joins TRBV6-5 to TRBJ1-1; maybe TRBD1 (6 bases). The V gene lost 6 bases and the J gene lost 0 bases, with 11 bases spanning the gap. The CDR3 consists of 14 residues. CDR1 and CDR2 (germline): MNHEY, SVGAGI.

The chain couples TRBV10-3 to TRBJ1-1; D not resolved. V lost 5 bases, J lost 4 bases, and 14 bases lay in between. In germline, CDR1 is ENHRY, CDR2 SYGVKD. This CDR3 comprises 14 residues. CDR3 in amino acids: CAISSTVRSTEAFF. The CDR3 coding sequence is TGTGCCATCAGTTCAACAGTGAGGAGCACTGAAGCTTTCTTT.

V and J are TRBV11-3 and TRBJ2-3, with 13 bases aligning to TRBD2. CDR1 and CDR2 (germline): SGHNT, YENEEA. V trimming: 5 bases; J trimming: 1 base; junction bases outside the gene matches: 3. The length of the CDR3 is 16 residues. The chain's CDR3 is CASSPGTSGGTDTQYF. In DNA form, the CDR3 reads TGTGCCAGCAGCCCCGGGACTAGCGGGGGCACAGATACGCAGTATTTT.

This clone has just a few counts. This rearrangement joins TRBV7-2 to TRBJ1-2, with a possible D match to TRBD1 (6 bases). CDR1 and CDR2 (germline): SGHTA, FQGNSA. The CDR3 loop spans 16 amino acids. V was pared by 5 bases and J by 8 bases, with 24 bases between. The CDR3 reads CASSRRDTARTSGYTF. The CDR3 coding sequence is TGTGCCAGCAGCCGCCGGGACACGGCGCGGACGAGCGGCTACACCTTC.

The chain uses TRBV28 and TRBJ2-1, with a weak D call TRBD1 (7 bases). V was trimmed by 2 bases and J by 6 bases, leaving 17 bases between them. CDR3 length: 16 amino acids. Germline loops: CDR1 MDHEN, CDR2 SYDVKM. The CDR3 reads CASSLKVGRGVNEQFF. CDR3 coding DNA: TGTGCCAGCAGTTTAAAGGTGGGCAGGGGGGTCAATGAGCAGTTCTTC.

The chain combines TRBV28 with TRBJ1-1, with unresolved D. Deletions cut 6 bases from V and 2 bases from J, with 13 bases between. The V gene's germline CDR1 is MDHEN and CDR2 SYDVKM. The CDR3 is 14 residues long. The CDR3 sequence: CASSFLTDNTEAFF. The DNA of the CDR3 is TGTGCCAGCAGCTTCTTGACTGACAACACTGAAGCTTTCTTT.

The gene calls are TRBV3-1 (or the pseudogene TRBV3-2) and TRBJ2-2; D is ambiguous. The V end was cut by 6 bases, the J end by 0 bases, with 11 bases between. The length of the CDR3 is 15 residues. Germline V lookup: CDR1 LGHDT, CDR2 YNNKEL (reference sequence). The CDR3 region has the DNA TGTGCCAGCAGGTCCCGCGTTACGAACACCGGGGAGCTGTTTTTT. Translating gives CASRSRVTNTGELFF.

This clone appeared once. This chain joins TRBV4-1 and TRBJ2-7; possibly TRBD1 for D (5 bases). The CDR3 consists of 16 residues. In germline, CDR1 is MGHRA, CDR2 YSYEKL. Trimming cost V 1 base and J 1 base, with 14 bases left between them. CDR3 sequence reads: CASSQGRQPDSYEQYF. The CDR3 DNA sequence: TGCGCCAGCAGCCAAGGACGACAGCCCGATTCCTACGAGCAGTACTTC.

The chain combines TRBV6-6 with TRBJ1-2; D ambiguous. Germline V gene sequence: CDR1 MNHNY, CDR2 SVGAGI (reference sequence). V was pared by 7 bases and J by 8 bases, with 20 bases between. This CDR3 spans 14 amino acids. The CDR3 DNA reads as TGTGCCAGCACCTCCTACAGCACCACCAGGGGCTACACCTTC. Its protein is CASTSYSTTRGYTF.

The rearrangement links TRBV24-1 to TRBJ2-2; no clear D gene. Trimming shortened V by 10 bases and J by 3 bases, and 14 bases separated the two germline ends. The CDR3 sequence is 14 residues long. Germline V gives CDR1 KGHDR, CDR2 SFDVKD. The CDR3 DNA reads as TGTGCCACATCGGCCCACAGCGACACCGGGGAGCTGTTTTTT. Amino acid sequence: CATSAHSDTGELFF.

This chain joins TRBV7-9 and TRBJ2-7; D is tentatively TRBD1 or TRBD2 (5 bases each). Per germline, CDR1 SEHNR and CDR2 FQNEAQ (reference sequence). The CDR3 is made up of 14 amino acids. Trimming took off 5 bases at V and 3 bases at J, with 14 bases between the two ends. The CDR3 DNA reads as TGTGCCAGCAGCAAAGACGCAGGGAGCTACGAGCAGTACTTC. Its protein is CASSKDAGSYEQYF.

The chain carries TRBV2 and TRBJ2-7, with TRBD1 matching 9 bases. The junction had 5 bases not matched to a gene; V was cut back by 6 bases and J by 2 bases. CDR1 is SNHLY, CDR2 FYNNEI, per germline. CDR3 length: 14 residues. The chain's CDR3 is CASRRTGEPYEQYF. CDR3 coding DNA: TGTGCCAGCAGAAGGACAGGGGAACCCTACGAGCAGTACTTC.

The V gene is TRBV5-1, the J gene TRBJ2-7; 7 positions match TRBD2. Germline trimming cut 4 bases from V and 5 bases from J; bases unmatched to any gene: 12. The CDR3 has 15 residues. Germline assignment: CDR1 SGHRS and CDR2 YFSETQ. The CDR3 DNA follows: TGCGCCAGCAGCCTGGGACCGACTGGGGGGGACGAGCAGTACTTC. Its protein is CASSLGPTGGDEQYF.

V gene TRBV18 combines with J gene TRBJ2-1; 11 nucleotides align to TRBD1. The junction had 1 base not matched to a gene; V was cut back by 0 bases and J by 6 bases. Germline CDR1 reads KGHSH; CDR2 reads LQKENI. CDR3 length: 15 amino acids. The CDR3 region has the DNA TGTGCCAGCTCACCACCGGGACAGGGGGTCAATGAGCAGTTCTTC. Its translation is CASSPPGQGVNEQFF.

This clone was seen only a few times. The chain employs TRBV7-8 and TRBJ2-7, with 8 nucleotides matching TRBD1. The CDR3 is 14 amino acids. Germline-derived CDR1 and CDR2 are SGHVS and FQNEAQ. V lost 8 bases, J lost 3 bases, and 9 bases stayed unmatched. The CDR3 region is CASLTGTGGYEQYF. The DNA of the CDR3 is TGTGCCAGCCTGACCGGGACAGGTGGCTACGAGCAGTACTTC.

This clone was detected a few times. The genes are TRBV18 and TRBJ1-6, with D perhaps TRBD1 (6 bases). The length of the CDR3 is 16 residues. Trimming took off 7 bases at V and 5 bases at J, with 18 bases between the two ends. Germline assignment: CDR1 KGHSH and CDR2 LQKENI. The CDR3 reads CASYRDTGAHNSPLHF. Here the CDR3 DNA reads TGTGCCAGCTATCGGGACACAGGCGCCCATAATTCACCCCTCCACTTT.

The rearrangement uses TRBV20-1 and TRBJ2-1; weak D call: TRBD2 (5 bases). The germline V and J ends were trimmed by 3 bases and 1 base, with 13 bases remaining between them. In germline, CDR1 is DFQATT, CDR2 SNEGSKA (reference sequence). The CDR3 extends over 15 amino acids. The CDR3 DNA reads as TGCAGTGCTAGTAAGGGAACGGGATCCTACAATGAGCAGTTCTTC. It yields the protein CSASKGTGSYNEQFF.

V and J are TRBV7-2 and TRBJ2-1, with TRBD2 as a possible D gene (7 bases). Germline CDR1 SGHTA, CDR2 FQGNSA. This CDR3 has 14 residues. Trimming cost V 4 bases and J 9 bases, with 16 bases left between them. The CDR3 here is CASSSLGGLSEQFF. CDR3 coding DNA: TGTGCCAGCAGCTCCTTGGGGGGGCTTAGTGAGCAGTTCTTC.

This clone has ten or more counts. The rearrangement links TRBV5-4 to TRBJ1-3; tentatively, D is TRBD1 (5 bases). V was pared by 3 bases and J by 0 bases, with 19 bases between. Germline assignment: CDR1 SGHNT and CDR2 YYREEE (reference sequence). The CDR3 has 18 amino acids. Here the CDR3 reads CASSSRDRSRLSGNTIYF. The CDR3 nucleotides read TGTGCCAGCAGCTCTCGGGACCGAAGCAGGCTCTCTGGAAACACCATATATTTT.

This rearrangement joins TRBV7-2 to TRBJ2-7; D not resolved. Germline CDR1 SGHTA, CDR2 FQGNSA. CDR3 length equals 14 residues. V lost 1 base, J lost 7 bases, and 14 bases lay in between. CDR3 loop: CASSLEKGPLEQYF. The CDR3, as DNA: TGTGCCAGCAGCTTAGAAAAAGGTCCTCTGGAGCAGTACTTC. The full variable domain, in which reference TRBV7-2 and TRBJ2-7 provide the parts outside the CDR3, is GAGVSQSPSNKVTEKGKDVELRCDPISGHTALYWYRQSLGQGLEFLIYFQGNSAPDKSGLPSDRFSAERTGGSVSTLTIQRTQQEDSAVYLCASSLEKGPLEQYFGPGTRLTVT.